This T cell receptor (beta chain) was retrieved from a study of cytomegalovirus exposure and HLA in healthy donors. Germline lookup yields CDR1 MNHEY and CDR2 SVGAGI. The CDR3 has 15 amino acids. The PCR contained 60 Vbeta and 13 Jbeta primers. TCRdb's copy holds only in-frame clones and misses some; the assay was immunoSEQ multiplex PCR. The sample lists approximately 150,000 clones, roughly 80% seen once, with approximately 1.2% in the top ten. The study's findings and limits: In vitro testing confirmed a few CMV-associated chains as specific for CMV antigens.

In its sample, this clone was seen a few times. Its antigen is still unknown. The sequenced sample was PBMCs. V is TRBV6-5 and J is TRBJ2-5; 12 nucleotides agree with TRBD2. The end of the DNA aligns better with TRBJ2-7, so the J call may be wrong. This clonotype was obtained from a man aged 30 to 39 in good health and CMV-seronegative. The CDR3 here is CASRLLAGGSYEQYF. The CDR3 DNA is TGTGCCAGCAGACTACTAGCGGGAGGCTCCTACGAGCAGTACTTC.